This paragraph reports one TCR beta chain. It has no known antigen specificity. Within one base of it there is no much larger clone, and no base qualities were kept. Receptor libraries were prepared by the immunoSEQ multiplex PCR assay. For the multiplex PCR, a mixture combining 60 forward primers for TCR Vbeta segments and 13 reverse primers for TCR Jbeta segments was used. Amplification of the CDR3 region of rearranged TCR beta genes was performed with a multiplex PCR assay on genomic DNA. The amplified TCR beta libraries were sequenced on the Illumina HiSeq System as 87-base-pair reads. The published analysis was carried out like this. In a later analysis, tens of millions of unique TCR beta chains were counted across the approximately 620 repertoires, and approximately 11 million of these chains were shared by at least two donors. Raw reads were error-corrected and collapsed into unique sequences by a nearest-neighbor algorithm in which closely related sequences were merged to remove PCR and sequencing errors. Alignment of CDR3 sequences to IMGT reference sequences was used to assign V, D and J gene segments. For a sequence to be retained, a match of at least six nucleotides to both a V gene segment and a J gene segment was required. A rearrangement counted as productive if the CDR3 had no stop codons and remained in frame with V and J, and every other rearrangement counted as non-productive. CDR3 was defined by IMGT convention, running from the second conserved V-encoded cysteine to the conserved J-encoded phenylalanine. Sequences without an unambiguous match to a single V gene segment were excluded from the earlier analysis of several hundred of the donors. In an earlier analysis of some 590 of the donors, V segments were called functional above 56.7% productive rearrangements and were called segregating when the between-donor standard deviation exceeded 5%. A statistical classification framework was built to diagnose cytomegalovirus status from the catalog of TCR beta chain sequences. V and J gene assignment, in a later analysis, came from comparing TCR nucleotide sequences with IMGT/GENE-DB human TR gene sequences. Using the TCRdist pipeline, a later analysis assigned CDR3 sequences along with most-parsimonious VDJ recombination scenarios. A later analysis defined each TCR beta chain by its CDR3 amino acid sequence plus V-gene family, and excluded reads lacking a unique V-gene family. To address suspected cross-contamination and a sequencing artifact, a later analysis removed around 600 highly shared, low-generation-probability nucleotide sequences. In a later analysis, a clonal expansion index for each public chain was calculated from normalized within-repertoire ranks of inferred template counts. Generation probabilities in a later analysis came from a VDJ recombination model fitted to out-of-frame rearrangements, and those results were checked against IGoR. A later analysis scored TCR-TCR, TCR-HLA and TCR-CMV co-occurrence with hypergeometric tests, applying a repertoire-size bias correction to TCR pairs. To estimate false discovery rates, a later analysis permuted the HLA or CMV assignments 20 times. In a later analysis, co-occurring TCRs were grouped using DBSCAN, and TCRdist sequence similarity was added for clustering within HLA-allele-positive subsets. For co-occurrence clustering, repertoires with fewer than 30,000 or more than 120,000 public chains were excluded, along with a handful of repertoires with anomalous nucleotide sharing. TCRdb limited this immuneACCESS table to in-frame rearrangements with V and J called. A share of clones is missing; checked studies link under half to unresolved V genes, and the rest is unexplained. The V and J calls and clone size are taken from that table; D and trimming were inferred from the DNA. The sample table records fewer than 300,000 clones; under 90% of these occur just once. The leading ten clones occupy approximately 0.3% of the sample.

This sample was taken from a study of cytomegalovirus exposure and HLA in healthy donors listed by TCRdb under 2017. A note on the overall study: In an earlier analysis of 587 of the donors, less than 350 Gb of sequence data and 100 million or so unique TCR beta sequences from about 190 million T cells were reported. In a later genetic analysis, genome-wide SNP genotypes for about three fifths of the roughly 670 donors were used, and that subset was treated as a discovery cohort. The study used immunosequencing to profile the T cell repertoires of about 670 subjects and linked those repertoires to cytomegalovirus serostatus. Roughly 5 DR-DQ haplotypes were handled as single units for association and clustering because linkage in the cohort was strong. HLA typing covered class I and class II loci at four-digit resolution. The study combined high-throughput TCR immunosequencing, statistical association of individual TCRs with disease status, and machine learning to predict cytomegalovirus infection status. An earlier analysis of 587 of the donors used high-throughput TCR beta sequencing to judge whether each TCR beta V gene segment behaved as functional or pseudogenic. Donor age, sex, ethnicity and CMV serostatus were collected together with the repertoire data. In the later analysis, no new phenotypic data were used to find candidate immune exposures; instead, reliance was placed on TCR beta sequences and their occurrence across donors. Among 300 to 450 genotyped donors of the cohort, an average of roughly 240,000 unique TCR beta nucleotide sequences were sequenced per donor, approximately 20% of them non-productive. In addition to the first cohort of 650 to 800 subjects, a separate validation cohort of approximately 110 different subjects was used. The study aimed to test whether signatures of past pathogen exposure could be identified by cataloging public T cell receptors. Among the approximately 400 genotyped donors, approximately 77% belonged to the genetic ancestry cluster associated with self-reported Caucasian donors. An early release covering about 600 HLA-typed donors comprised approximately 290 gigabases of sequencing data and around 85 million unique TCR sequences. All discovery cohort repertoires had been generated on a single sequencing platform. Typing coverage varied by locus: roughly 620-640 donors for A, B, C, DRB1 and DQB1; approximately 560 for DQA1; around 610 for DPA1; roughly 450 for DPB1. In a later analysis, previously published TCR beta repertoires from some 640 donors were re-analyzed and high-resolution HLA genotyping was added so that TCR occurrence patterns could be studied.

At the junction V is shortened by 2 bases and J by 8 bases, with 10 bases in between. As encoded in the germline V gene, CDR1 is SQVTM while CDR2 is ANQGSEA. Measured from the cysteine to the phenylalanine, the CDR3 is 12 residues long. The sequence is cut down to CDR3 DNA, 36 bases in frame from base 1. The investigation overall reported the following: Most TCR sequences were observed very rarely across donors, whereas some public TCRs were present in many individuals. Over 15 rarely observed V segments, including chromosome 9 orphons, were excluded from the earlier analysis of a few hundred of the donors because counts were too low. According to a later analysis, parvovirus B19, influenza, CMV and Epstein-Barr virus appeared linked to several top co-occurrence clusters. A later analysis associated 15,000 or so TCR beta sequences with specific HLA alleles at a false discovery rate of 0.05. It was suggested by the authors that the approach could potentially be generalized to other disease states and immunological phenotypes. The presence/absence analyses assumed that sequencing depth was roughly uniform across donors, and that assumption may not be true. Assigning TCR associations to individual alleles was difficult when HLA alleles, especially DR and DQ, strongly co-occurred. A group of highly shared sequence variants was considered likely to be a technical artifact of the sequencing pipeline. The study listed 150 to 200 TCR beta chains as associated with cytomegalovirus. A later analysis found that HLA-associated TCR beta chains were more clonally expanded and had lower generation probabilities than equally common non-associated chains. In a later analysis, most CMV-associated TCR beta chains were found to appear HLA-restricted, with HLA associations seemingly driven largely by CMV exposure. In a later genetic analysis, a missense DCLRE1C variant was associated with V-gene and J-gene trimming of TCR beta chains, and the association was replicated in an independent cohort. The only immune exposure information available for the cohort was CMV serostatus. In a later analysis, TCR association rates were found to vary across HLA loci, with the most associated TCRs seen for DRB1 alleles and the fewest for HLA-C alleles. An earlier analysis of 587 of the donors showed that most TCR beta V segments appeared in productive rearrangements either about 87% or about 30% of the time, which broadly matched IMGT annotations. A further reported finding was that TCR beta sequences accurately predicted the HLA-A and HLA-B alleles for most subjects in the first cohort. Some IMGT-functional V segments, including TRBV6-2 and TRBV6-3, could not be told apart with the 87-base-pair reads, so those segments were excluded. Cytomegalovirus status was reported to be diagnosed by the classifier with high specificity and sensitivity in both the original and validation cohorts. In vitro tests confirmed that a few of the cytomegalovirus-associated TCR beta chains recognize cytomegalovirus antigens. Because HLA typing was missing for some donors at each locus, association tests included only the typed subset. In a later genetic analysis, fewer N-insertions in productive TCRs were reported among donors in an Asian-associated ancestry cluster than the roughly 700-donor mean. Correlated functional status among segregating V segments might reflect linkage disequilibrium, but an unknown experimental factor could not be ruled out. In this cohort, only TCR beta chains were sequenced, and detectable features were limited by the absence of alpha or paired-chain data.

The cohort comprised some 680 healthy bone marrow donors. Cohort members were all nominally healthy when sampled, although unrecorded immune exposures were likely present. The donor was CMV seronegative and belonged to the group of approximately 320 seronegative cohort members. A peripheral blood sample was collected from each donor, and TCR beta sequencing was performed on peripheral blood mononuclear cells. Genomic DNA extraction from the blood cell samples was performed with the Qiagen DNeasy Blood Extraction Kit. This receptor was taken from a girl aged 2-10 years in good health and CMV-seronegative. The sequencing input was PBMCs. The chain employs TRBV29-1 and TRBJ2-1; TRBD2 is perhaps the D gene, given 6 matching bases. CDR3 protein: CSVELRDYEQFF. The bases are TGCAGCGTTGAACTCAGGGACTATGAGCAGTTCTTC.